This paragraph covers one TCR beta chain sequence. Its antigen is currently unknown. The sample is drawn from a study of T cell responses to AZD1222 COVID-19 vaccine. For the study at large: Pooled together were second doses at about 4 or about 12 weeks.

Some clones are missing from TCRdb's copy, which holds only in-frame ones; the method was immunoSEQ multiplex PCR. Of some 140,000 clones in the sample, roughly 94% were seen once. The study, taken as a whole, reports: Clonal diversity was possibly underestimated, and the donors were mostly white British, with more females. Baseline testing showed seropositivity in only a handful of AZD1222 recipients. In the spike-specific TCR repertoire, nearly half reportedly target unmutated variant regions.

This clonotype originated in an adult in good health. Source: peripheral blood, taken on day 0 of AZD1222 vaccination.

The CDR3 loop reads CASSRTGAAYEQYF. In nucleotides, the CDR3 is TGTGCCAGCAGCCGGACAGGGGCCGCCTACGAGCAGTACTTC. The J gene is TRBJ2-7, the V gene TRBV6-2 or TRBV6-3, with 9 positions matching TRBD1. The CDR3 is 14 residues long. After removal of 6 bases from V and 2 bases from J, the junction contained 5 bases not matched to a gene. The germline V gene has CDR1 MNHEY and CDR2 SVGEGT.